The following is a T cell receptor beta chain sequence with its context. This clone was seen only a few times. What antigen it recognizes has not been identified. The read ends 3 residues before the CDR3 terminus; that terminus is restored from the germline J gene. CVID was diagnosed by standard criteria: serum IgG, IgA and/or IgM reduced below normal range, plus specific antibody deficiency. There were 40 to 45 subjects in the CVID group (around 15 female and around 29 male), ranging in age from roughly 8 to 65 years, with a mean age of roughly 40. Most of the CVID patients and most of the healthy controls were of Caucasian heritage. All CVID subjects had received replacement immunoglobulin therapy for at least one year at the time of study participation. At the time of blood collection, no CVID subject was ill or was being treated with immunomodulatory or immunosuppressive medication. Heparinized peripheral whole blood samples of about 4.5 to 8.5 ml were obtained from each donor. TCRbeta CDR3 repertoires were sequenced from genomic DNA of adults with common variable immune deficiency (CVID) and healthy adult controls. Diluted blood was density-centrifuged over Hypaque 1077 or Ficoll-Paque to isolate peripheral blood mononuclear cells. Genomic DNA was obtained from unsorted mononuclear cells using either Qiagen column purification or a centrifugation-based method.

In the germline V gene, CDR1 corresponds to WSHSY and CDR2 to SAAADI. The CDR3 runs 17 residues from the cysteine to the phenylalanine. The DNA covers only part of the CDR3, 42 bases in frame from base 1. Between the V and J ends, shortened by 7 bases and 0 bases respectively, the junction contains 19 bases. This sample stems from a study of T cell clonality in common variable immunodeficiency (dated by TCRdb to about 2015). Broad study findings and their caveats: TCRbeta clonality was higher in CVID subjects than in healthy controls (t-test p = 0.018), and the increase was most characteristic of about a third of subjects. Healthy controls shared more TCRbeta clones with each other than CVID subjects shared among themselves (p < 0.0001). According to the authors, finding the cause of the higher clonality in CVID would require sequencing the repertoires of T cell subpopulations. Although equal DNA input was used, an average of approximately 74,000 unique sequences per sample was obtained for controls, compared with approximately 32,000 for CVID samples. Differences among patients in the CVID cohort limited the correlations between repertoire features and clinical complications. Reportedly, TCRbeta sequences from CVID had fewer deletions and N-nucleotide insertions, and highly modified clones with 13 or more V deletions were absent from CVID.

For sequencing, equivalent amounts of genomic DNA were input from CVID and control samples. For every sample, a 60 bp segment covering the rearranged TCRbeta CDR3 region was amplified and then sequenced. TCRbeta amplification used the immunoSEQ assay, a bias-corrected multiplex PCR with high-throughput sequencing. From the authors' description of their analysis: Every unique nucleotide sequence was considered a clone and was annotated with V, D and J genes, copy number and frequency. Sequences were labeled productive if in frame, and non-productive if out of frame or containing stop codons. Clonality was calculated from Shannon's entropy as previously described. The predicted amino acid sequences of productive clones were used to derive the mean CDR3 Kyte-Doolittle hydropathy. Hierarchical clustering of scaled V gene usage was performed with the R hclust function using Manhattan distance and complete linkage. Clone sharing by CDR3 amino acid sequence was assessed by resampling 12 repertoires per group over 100 rounds. The repertoires were searched for 55 to 75 published EBV-specific TCRbeta sequences and nearly 250 published CMV-specific TCRbeta sequences. After a couple of CVID samples that produced fewer than 10,000 sequences were dropped from the analysis, 35 to 45 CVID repertoires remained. Held by TCRdb, this immuneACCESS table contains in-frame sequences only and omits some clones. Under half of the omission traces to an unresolved V gene where checked; the cause of the rest is unknown. Clone size and the V and J calls come from that table; the DNA yielded D and trimming. This sample is represented by about 26,000 clones, with no singletons among them. Approximately 24% of the sample lies in the top ten.

The sequence links TRBV10-2 to TRBJ2-1; tentative D gene TRBD2, with 5 bases matching. The source of this sequence is a human donor with common variable immunodeficiency. Sequenced material: peripheral blood mononuclear cells. The CDR3 loop reads CASTRPRAVTSYNEQFF. The part of the CDR3 DNA that was read is TGCGCCAGCACCCGGCCGCGGGCGGTGACCTCCTACAATGAG.